Presented here are 28 T cell receptor beta chains from one specimen sequenced in a study of identical twins. TCRdb re-called the 5' RACE reads through MiXCR, storing one row per CDR3 protein. The sample records under 400,000 distinct CDR3 sequences, roughly 9% being singletons. The sequencing input was naive T cells sorted from blood. These receptors originate from a woman in her fifties or sixties in good health.

This clonotype was detected a few times. V and J are TRBV6-5 and TRBJ2-7, with D possibly being TRBD1 (6 bases). This CDR3 spans 15 amino acids. Per germline, CDR1 MNHEY and CDR2 SVGAGI. Trimming left V 0 bases short and J 3 bases short, with 12 bases between. In DNA, the CDR3 is TGTGCCAGCAGTTACTCTACAGGGCTCATCTACGAGCAGTACTTC. This codes for CASSYSTGLIYEQYF.

This clonotype showed up just a few times. The rearrangement joins TRBV12-3 or TRBV12-4 to TRBJ2-7; weak D call: TRBD1 (5 bases). CDR3 length equals 15 residues. The V and J ends lost 5 bases and 6 bases respectively, with 20 bases between them. The CDR3 loop reads CASSGLQGILGEQYF. CDR3 sequence (DNA): TGTGCCAGCAGTGGATTGCAGGGTATCTTGGGCGAGCAGTACTTC.

This chain connects TRBV5-1 to TRBJ2-2, with 8 bases identical to TRBD1. J was trimmed by 3 bases and V by 4 bases; bases with no gene match: 11. Germline loops: CDR1 SGHRS, CDR2 YFSETQ. The CDR3 contains 17 residues. The CDR3 sequence is CASSLPQGARDTGELFF. The CDR3, as DNA: TGCGCCAGCAGCCTTCCCCAGGGGGCAAGGGACACCGGGGAGCTGTTTTTT. Combining the CDR3 with reference TRBV5-1 and TRBJ2-2 gives the whole variable domain KAGVTQTPRYLIKTRGQQVTLSCSPISGHRSVSWYQQTPGQGLQFLFEYFSETQRNKGNFPGRFSGRQFSNSRSEMNVSTLELGDSALYLCASSLPQGARDTGELFFGEGSRLTVL.

This rearrangement joins TRBV2 to TRBJ1-1; D is undetermined. The germline V gene encodes CDR1 SNHLY and CDR2 FYNNEI. This CDR3 is built from 12 residues. Trimming left V 5 bases short and J 10 bases short, with 14 bases between. In nucleotides, the CDR3 is TGTGCCAGCAGTTCGGACCGTCAAGGAGCTTTCTTT. This sequence encodes CASSSDRQGAFF.

The CDR3 spells CASSRGGEDTQYF. The CDR3, as DNA: TGCGCCAGCAGCCGCGGGGGGGAAGATACGCAGTATTTT. The chain links TRBV5-1 to TRBJ2-3, with 9 bases matching TRBD2. The CDR3 runs to 13 residues. V dropped 4 bases and J dropped 5; count of bases not matched to a gene: 2. CDR1 and CDR2 (germline): SGHRS, YFSETQ.

J is TRBJ2-5 and V is TRBV7-8; D perhaps matches TRBD1 (5 bases). V lost 2 bases and J 3 bases, leaving 10 bases between the germline ends. The germline gives CDR1 SGHVS, CDR2 FQNEAQ. The CDR3 runs to 14 residues. The DNA of the CDR3 is TGTGCCAGCAGCTTACGACAGCGTAAAGAGACCCAGTACTTC. It is translated as CASSLRQRKETQYF. Combining the CDR3 with reference TRBV7-8 and TRBJ2-5 gives the whole variable domain GAGVSQSPRYKVAKRGQDVALRCDPISGHVSLFWYQQALGQGPEFLTYFQNEAQLDKSGLPSDRFFAERPEGSVSTLKIQRTQQEDSAVYLCASSLRQRKETQYFGPGTRLLVL.

This chain links TRBV7-9 with TRBJ2-7; 7 bases match TRBD2. The CDR3 covers 15 residues. CDR1 is SEHNR and CDR2 is FQNEAQ in the germline V gene (reference sequence). V shed 5 bases, J shed 2 bases, and the junction held 9 bases outside the gene matches. CDR3 DNA sequence: TGTGCCAGCAGCAGAGGCGGGAGTATCCCCTACGAGCAGTACGTC. Translation gives CASSRGGSIPYEQYV.

This clonotype was recorded many times. This chain joins TRBV11-2 and TRBJ1-2, with 7 bases fitting TRBD1. Germline loops: CDR1 SGHAT, CDR2 FQNNGV. The CDR3 is made up of 14 amino acids. The J segment lost 8 bases and the V segment lost 3 bases, leaving 9 bases of the junction unmatched. The CDR3 DNA sequence: TGTGCCAGCAGCTTTTCGACAGGGTCGGACGGCTACACCTTC. Translation: CASSFSTGSDGYTF. Full variable domain (rest looked up from reference TRBV11-2 and TRBJ1-2): EAGVAQSPRYKIIEKRQSVAFWCNPISGHATLYWYQQILGQGPKLLIQFQNNGVVDDSQLPKDRFSAERLKGVDSTLKIQPAKLEDSAVYLCASSFSTGSDGYTFGSGTRLTVV.

This clonotype was counted many times. This rearrangement joins TRBV29-1 to TRBJ2-5; 9 bases map to TRBD1. The germline gives CDR1 SQVTM, CDR2 ANQGSEA. The CDR3 is made up of 14 amino acids. With V trimmed by 5 bases and J by 5 bases, 9 bases remained unmatched. In nucleotides, the CDR3 is TGCAGCGTTACGGGACAGGGTCCCTCGGAGACCCAGTACTTC. Translation: CSVTGQGPSETQYF.

V usage is TRBV4-1 and J usage is TRBJ2-3; 10 bases are a match to TRBD1. CDR3 length equals 15 residues. Germline V gives CDR1 MGHRA, CDR2 YSYEKL. V shed 4 bases, J shed 4 bases, and the junction held 5 bases outside the gene matches. The CDR3 here is CASSRSGTGADTQYF. The DNA for the CDR3 is TGCGCCAGCAGCCGCTCCGGGACAGGGGCAGATACGCAGTATTTT.

This chain connects TRBV24-1 to TRBJ2-2; no firm D call. The CDR3 extends over 14 amino acids. Trimming removed 1 base at V and 5 bases at J, with 7 bases between. From germline, CDR1 is KGHDR and CDR2 SFDVKD. The CDR3 DNA follows: TGTGCCACCAGTGATTTAAGGGAAACCGGGGAGCTGTTTTTT. It translates to CATSDLRETGELFF.

A few counts support this clonotype. The chain combines TRBV29-1 with TRBJ2-7; a possible D gene is TRBD1 (6 bases). Germline V gives CDR1 SQVTM, CDR2 ANQGSEA. V lost 4 bases to trimming and J lost 3 bases, with 16 bases between them. The CDR3 sequence is 14 residues long. CDR3: CSVGDRTLNYEQYF. The CDR3 bases are TGCAGCGTTGGAGACAGGACCCTTAACTACGAGCAGTACTTC.

About this clonotype itself: At one of its ends the junction is not consistent with the germline gene, which may arise from a read error. This chain uses TRBV3-1 with TRBJ2-3; maybe TRBD1 (6 bases). Looked up from germline, CDR1 is LGHDT and CDR2 is YNNKEL (reference sequence). The CDR3 runs to 11 residues. The CDR3, as DNA: TGTGCCAGCAGCCTTTCCGGGACACAGAGTTTT. Translation gives CASSLSGTQSF.

Only a few counts were recorded for this clonotype. This chain connects TRBV10-3 to TRBJ2-7; D is possibly TRBD1 (6 bases). CDR3 length: 12 residues. V was pared by 11 bases and J by 6 bases, with 17 bases between. Germline V CDR1 and CDR2: ENHRY, SYGVKD. The CDR3 reads CASAPGASEQYV. CDR3 in DNA: TGTGCCTCAGCCCCAGGGGCTAGCGAGCAGTACGTC.

The V call is TRBV20-1, the J call TRBJ2-5; D not certain. Looked up from germline, CDR1 is DFQATT and CDR2 is SNEGSKA (reference sequence). V lost 0 bases and J lost 5, with 13 bases in between. The CDR3 runs to 14 residues. The CDR3 nucleotides read TGCAGTGCTAGAGATCCCCAACGAAGGGAGACCCAGTACTTC. Translation gives CSARDPQRRETQYF.

V and J are TRBV19 and TRBJ2-1; 7 bases match TRBD1. This CDR3 contains 12 residues. Trimming removed 6 bases from V and 9 bases from J; junction bases left unmatched: 5. Germline loops: CDR1 LNHDA, CDR2 SQIVND (reference sequence). Here the CDR3 DNA reads TGTGCCAGTAGACTTAACAGGGGTGAGCAGTTCTTC. It is translated as CASRLNRGEQFF.

This clonotype has only a few counts. V is TRBV18 and J is TRBJ1-5; tentatively, D is TRBD1 (5 bases). This CDR3 has 15 amino acids. From germline, CDR1 is KGHSH and CDR2 LQKENI. V lost 4 bases to trimming and J lost 3 bases, with 13 bases between them. In DNA, the CDR3 is TGTGCCAGCTCACAAAATCAGGGTTTCAATCAGCCCCAGCATTTT. Its protein product is CASSQNQGFNQPQHF.

The J gene is TRBJ2-2, the V gene TRBV10-3, with TRBD2 matching over 7 bases. This CDR3 is built from 15 residues. V shed 6 bases, J shed 7 bases, and the junction held 11 bases outside the gene matches. CDR1 is ENHRY and CDR2 is SYGVKD in the germline V gene. CDR3 residues: CAIRSGTSPSGELFF. The DNA of the CDR3 is TGTGCCATCAGGAGCGGGACCAGCCCTAGCGGGGAGCTGTTTTTT.

This clonotype was seen a few times. The J gene is TRBJ2-1, the V gene TRBV28, with TRBD2 identical over 8 bases. V lost 2 bases, J lost 6 bases, and 9 bases stayed unmatched. The V gene's germline CDR1 is MDHEN and CDR2 SYDVKM. The CDR3 covers 16 residues. The DNA of the CDR3 is TGTGCCAGCAGTTTAAGTCCGCGACTAGCGACCAATGAGCAGTTCTTC. Its protein is CASSLSPRLATNEQFF.

There are many counts of this clonotype. J is TRBJ2-3 and V is TRBV5-1; D gene ambiguous. Germline lookup yields CDR1 SGHRS and CDR2 YFSETQ. The CDR3 runs 13 residues. Between the trimmed V and J ends, which lost 6 bases and 1 base, there was a span of 9 bases. The CDR3, as DNA: TGCGCCAGCAACCCCCGGGGCACAGATACGCAGTATTTT. It encodes CASNPRGTDTQYF. Combining the CDR3 with reference TRBV5-1 and TRBJ2-3 gives the whole variable domain KAGVTQTPRYLIKTRGQQVTLSCSPISGHRSVSWYQQTPGQGLQFLFEYFSETQRNKGNFPGRFSGRQFSNSRSEMNVSTLELGDSALYLCASNPRGTDTQYFGPGTRLTVL.

The table lists this clonotype with many counts. The CDR3 spells CASSSRPDEQFF. The CDR3 DNA reads as TGCGCCAGCAGTTCCCGCCCAGATGAGCAGTTCTTC. The genes are TRBV10-2 and TRBJ2-1, with D unresolved. The CDR3 loop spans 12 amino acids. From germline, CDR1 is WSHSY and CDR2 SAAADI. V lost 5 bases and J 8 bases, leaving 10 bases between the germline ends.

Worth noting for this clonotype: This likely comes from a read error, as the CDR3 has no conserved phenylalanine or tryptophan at its end. V usage is TRBV27 and J usage is TRBJ2-6; 8 nucleotides line up with TRBD2. CDR3 size: 18 residues. V dropped 5 bases and J dropped 0; count of bases not matched to a gene: 9. The V gene's germline CDR1 is MNHEY and CDR2 SMNVEV (reference sequence). The DNA for the CDR3 is TGTGCCAGCAGTCGAAGAGCGGGAGCCGACTCTGGGGCCAACGTCCTGACTTAC. It is translated as CASSRRAGADSGANVLTY.

The chain recombines TRBV3-1 with TRBJ2-2; 11 bases fit TRBD2. The V segment lost 4 bases and the J segment 0 bases; nucleotides outside the gene matches: 4. The CDR3 has 17 amino acids. CDR1 and CDR2 (germline): LGHDT, YNNKEL (reference sequence). Here the CDR3 DNA reads TGTGCCAGCAGCCCACAACTAGCGGGGGCGAACACCGGGGAGCTGTTTTTT. As protein: CASSPQLAGANTGELFF.

This clonotype came up many times. The chain is built from TRBV5-1 and TRBJ1-3, with unresolved D. Trimming left V 0 bases short and J 3 bases short, with 10 bases between. Germline CDR1 reads SGHRS; CDR2 reads YFSETQ. The CDR3 consists of 15 residues. The CDR3 loop is CASSLAGGLGNTIYF. The CDR3 region has the DNA TGCGCCAGCAGCTTGGCCGGCGGACTTGGAAACACCATATATTTT.

This clonotype was seen ten or more times. V is TRBV9 and J is TRBJ2-3; weak D call: TRBD1 (6 bases). CDR1 and CDR2 (germline): SGDLS, YYNGEE. The CDR3 contains 13 residues. The V end was cut by 3 bases, the J end by 10 bases, with 15 bases between. The CDR3 here is CASSDEVGGPQYF. CDR3 DNA: TGTGCCAGCAGCGACGAAGTAGGGGGTCCGCAGTATTTT.

Only a few counts were recorded for this clonotype. The J gene is TRBJ2-1, the V gene TRBV12-3 or TRBV12-4; the match to TRBD2 covers 11 bases. V lost 2 bases and J lost 0; bases outside the gene matches: 6. The CDR3 covers 18 residues. CDR3 residues: CASSLLAGGVSSYNEQFF. DNA for the CDR3: TGTGCCAGCAGTTTACTAGCGGGAGGAGTTAGCTCCTACAATGAGCAGTTCTTC.

This clonotype was recorded a few times. The J gene is TRBJ1-6, the V gene TRBV12-3 or TRBV12-4, with a weak D call TRBD1 (6 bases). V gave up 7 bases and J gave up 7 bases, with 11 bases separating them. This CDR3 region has 13 residues. CDR3 nucleotides: TGTGCCAGCACGGGAGGGGGGAATTCACCCCTCCACTTT. It yields the protein CASTGGGNSPLHF.

This clonotype was seen only a few times. This sequence joins TRBV29-1 and TRBJ2-1; TRBD2 matches at 13 bases. This CDR3 is 14 amino acids long. Germline trimming cut 6 bases from V and 5 bases from J; bases unmatched to any gene: 4. Germline assignment: CDR1 SQVTM and CDR2 ANQGSEA. The CDR3 spells CSVRGLAGDNEQFF. CDR3 in DNA: TGCAGCGTCCGCGGACTAGCGGGGGACAATGAGCAGTTCTTC.